This TCR beta chain was recovered during a study of cytomegalovirus exposure and HLA in healthy donors. The PCR used 60 Vbeta and 13 Jbeta primers. The repertoire was sequenced with immunoSEQ multiplex PCR; TCRdb's copy has only in-frame clones and lacks some. The sample yields some 130,000 clones, over 60% seen once. Trimming cost V 6 bases and J 1 base, with 13 bases left between them. Germline V gene sequence: CDR1 MDHEN, CDR2 SYDVKM. This CDR3 has 14 residues. This TCR came from a male donor in good health and CMV-seropositive. The chain employs TRBV28 and TRBJ2-7; D might be TRBD2 (6 bases). The sample taken for sequencing was PBMCs. DNA for the CDR3: TGTGCCAGCAGCCTCCGGGACTTATCCTACGAGCAGTACTTC. It yields the protein CASSLRDLSYEQYF.